A selection of T cell receptor beta chains follows, all from one sample in a study of blood T cell repertoires in COVID-19. The repertoire was sequenced with immunoSEQ multiplex PCR; TCRdb's copy has only in-frame clones and lacks some. There are roughly 250,000 clones in the sample; 75% to 90% occur only once, and 1.5% to 2% lies in the top ten. Sequencing used PBMCs or T cells enriched from blood (not recorded which). These receptor sequences come from a woman between 50 and 59 years old who had recovered from COVID-19. Both conserved end residues are part of each CDR3. D genes are given only for firm matches. Only some rows state a clone size, as once, few, many or a class for expanded clones.

. TRBJ2-3 TRBV7-8 . CASSLGWRSGTDTQYF TGTGCCAGCAGCTTAGGTTGGCGGTCTGGCACAGATACGCAGTATTTT
once TRBJ2-7 TRBV28 TRBD2 CASSFRSRGAYEQYF TGTGCCAGCAGCTTTCGATCTCGGGGGGCCTACGAGCAGTACTTC
. TRBJ2-2 TRBV3-1/TRBV3-2 . CASSQDQFFRARTGELFF TGTGCCAGCAGCCAAGATCAGTTCTTCAGGGCGAGGACCGGGGAGCTGTTTTTT
. TRBJ1-6 TRBV7-2 TRBD1 CASSLQGAINSPLHF TGTGCCAGCAGCCTCCAGGGGGCGATAAATTCACCCCTCCACTTT
. TRBJ1-1 TRBV19 . CASSINQGGEAFF TGTGCCAGTAGTATCAACCAGGGTGGTGAAGCTTTCTTT
. TRBJ1-6 TRBV27 TRBD1 CASSQRQGTFHSPLHF TGTGCCAGCAGTCAGCGACAGGGGACTTTTCATTCACCCCTCCACTTT
. TRBJ1-5 TRBV3-1/TRBV3-2 . CASSQVGDNQPQHF TGTGCCAGCAGCCAAGTAGGGGACAATCAGCCCCAGCATTTT
. TRBJ1-5 TRBV18 . CASSPLAESNQPQHF TGTGCCAGCTCACCACTGGCAGAAAGCAATCAGCCCCAGCATTTT
. TRBJ2-3 TRBV19 . CASSTPRVAADTDTQYF TGTGCCAGTAGTACCCCCCGGGTAGCGGCAGACACAGATACGCAGTATTTT
. TRBJ1-5 TRBV19 . CASSIGPRGQPQHF TGTGCCAGTAGTATAGGCCCTAGGGGTCAGCCCCAGCATTTT
. TRBJ1-1 TRBV3-1/TRBV3-2 . CASSQLSGTEAFF TGTGCCAGCAGCCAACTGTCAGGTACTGAAGCTTTCTTT
. TRBJ1-5 TRBV7-9 . CASSLSGGRNQPQHF TGTGCCAGCAGTTTAAGCGGAGGGCGGAATCAGCCCCAGCATTTT
. TRBJ1-2 TRBV28 . CASSLDPQGRGYTF TGTGCCAGCAGTTTAGATCCACAGGGTCGAGGCTACACCTTC
. TRBJ2-7 TRBV19 TRBD2 CASSRLTASGPYEQYF TGTGCCAGTAGTAGATTGACAGCTAGCGGGCCTTACGAGCAGTACTTC
once TRBJ1-2 TRBV18 . CASSPDGRNGYTF TGTGCCAGCTCACCAGACGGGAGGAATGGCTACACCTTC
. TRBJ1-3 TRBV4-1 TRBD1 CASSRTGPVSGNTIYF TGCGCCAGCAGTCGGACAGGGCCCGTCTCTGGAAACACCATATATTTT
. TRBJ2-1 TRBV2 TRBD1 CASSAFKETGNHNEQFF TGTGCCAGCAGCGCGTTTAAAGAGACAGGGAACCACAATGAGCAGTTCTTC
. TRBJ1-2 TRBV27 . CASSYSLNYGYTF TGTGCCAGCAGTTACAGCCTAAACTATGGCTACACCTTC
. TRBJ2-1 TRBV5-1 TRBD2 CASTPGREVNNEQFF TGCGCCAGCACGCCCGGGCGGGAGGTAAACAATGAGCAGTTCTTC
. TRBJ1-4 TRBV3-1/TRBV3-2 TRBD1 CASSPAGQLNEKLFF TGTGCCAGCAGCCCTGCGGGACAGTTAAATGAAAAACTGTTTTTT
. TRBJ2-4 TRBV25-1 TRBD1 CASSDGSGTGLAKNIQYF TGTGCCAGCAGTGATGGGAGTGGGACAGGATTAGCCAAAAACATTCAGTACTTC
. TRBJ2-7 TRBV13 TRBD2 CASSLRLAGAHEQYF TGTGCCAGCAGCTTAAGGTTAGCGGGAGCTCACGAGCAGTACTTC
. TRBJ2-3 TRBV29-1 . CSVEDWQSTDTQYF TGCAGCGTTGAAGACTGGCAGAGCACAGATACGCAGTATTTT
. TRBJ2-2 TRBV29-1 TRBD1 CSARTPGQGTGELFF TGCAGCGCCCGAACTCCGGGACAGGGGACCGGGGAGCTGTTTTTT
. TRBJ2-1 TRBV6-5 . CASTPGHDEFF TGTGCCAGCACCCCAGGACACGACGAGTTCTTC
. TRBJ2-3 TRBV25-1 . CASSESVFTDTQYF TGTGCCAGCAGTGAGTCGGTTTTCACAGATACGCAGTATTTT
. TRBJ1-1 TRBV3-1/TRBV3-2 TRBD1 CASSRRSGQGARVFF TGTGCCAGCAGCCGCCGGTCGGGACAGGGGGCGAGGGTCTTCTTT
. TRBJ2-2 TRBV5-1 TRBD1 CASSLGDRGTGELFF TGCGCCAGCAGCTTGGGGGACAGGGGCACCGGGGAGCTGTTTTTT
. TRBJ1-1 TRBV18 . CASSPPGRDTEAFF TGTGCCAGCTCACCACCCGGCAGGGACACTGAAGCTTTCTTT
once TRBJ2-3 TRBV29-1 . CSVGEAGGPDTQYF TGCAGCGTTGGAGAGGCAGGGGGGCCAGATACGCAGTATTTT
. TRBJ2-7 TRBV5-1 . CASRWDNYEQYF TGCGCCTCTCGATGGGACAACTACGAGCAGTACTTC
once TRBJ2-7 TRBV7-2 TRBD1 CASRFQTGSYEQYF TGTGCCAGCAGGTTTCAGACAGGGTCCTACGAGCAGTACTTC
. TRBJ2-7 TRBV27 TRBD1 CASPGQKTGNDEQYF TGTGCCAGCCCGGGACAGAAGACAGGTAACGACGAGCAGTACTTC
. TRBJ2-1 TRBV5-1 . CASSLGTTRYNEQFF TGCGCCAGCAGCTTGGGAACTACGAGGTACAATGAGCAGTTCTTC
. TRBJ2-2 TRBV9 TRBD2 CASSAASGRPPGELFF TGTGCCAGCAGCGCCGCTAGCGGGAGGCCTCCCGGGGAGCTGTTTTTT
. TRBJ1-2 TRBV27 TRBD1 CASSIRTGERVGYTF TGTGCCAGCAGTATCCGGACAGGGGAGAGGGTTGGCTACACCTTC